Below, 30 T cell receptor beta chains from the same sample are listed, as sequenced in a study of shared clonotypes between healthy human individuals. Only in-frame clones appear in the TCRdb table, and some are missing; sequencing was by immunoSEQ multiplex PCR. This sample has 2.3 million or so clones, with approximately 95% found just once. Source material: naive CD4+ T cells from PBMCs. Subset indicated: CD45RA+ positively selected. The receptors originated from a man younger than 30 in good health. Some clones in this sample may be carry-over from other donors' samples.

This rearrangement joins TRBV7-2 to TRBJ1-5, with TRBD1 matching over 9 bases. Germline V gives CDR1 SGHTA, CDR2 FQGNSA. The ends lost 5 bases at V and 6 bases at J; junction bases unmatched: 8. The CDR3 runs 15 residues. CDR3 DNA sequence: TGTGCCAGCAGCCTATTATACAGGGGGCCTCAGCCCCAGCATTTT. Protein product: CASSLLYRGPQPQHF. Filled out from reference TRBV7-2 and TRBJ1-5, the complete variable domain reads GAGVSQSPSNKVTEKGKDVELRCDPISGHTALYWYRQSLGQGLEFLIYFQGNSAPDKSGLPSDRFSAERTGGSVSTLTIQRTQQEDSAVYLCASSLLYRGPQPQHFGDGTRLSIL.

The chain is built from TRBV27 and TRBJ1-4; tentatively, D is TRBD1 (5 bases). The CDR3 is 15 amino acids. The V gene's germline CDR1 is MNHEY and CDR2 SMNVEV (reference sequence). V lost 5 bases and J lost 4, with 14 bases in between. The CDR3, as DNA: TGTGCCAGCAGTCCCTTCGAGGGGAGTAATGAAAAACTGTTTTTT. Residues: CASSPFEGSNEKLFF.

The V call is TRBV6-5, the J call TRBJ2-1, with a weak D call TRBD2 (5 bases). V dropped 7 bases and J dropped 7 bases, with 17 bases sitting between them. CDR3 length equals 14 residues. The germline V gene has CDR1 MNHEY and CDR2 SVGAGI. As DNA, the CDR3 is TGTGCCAGCAAGAAAGGAGGTTATGAAAATGAGCAGTTCTTC. Its protein product is CASKKGGYENEQFF.

This rearrangement joins TRBV6-5 to TRBJ1-3; the D gene is possibly TRBD1 (6 bases). V was trimmed by 8 bases and J by 0 bases, leaving 8 bases between them. The CDR3 is 13 amino acids. Germline CDR1 MNHEY, CDR2 SVGAGI. For the CDR3, the DNA is TGTGCCAGCCGGGACACCTCTGGAAACACCATATATTTT. Protein product: CASRDTSGNTIYF.

V gene TRBV6-5 combines with J gene TRBJ2-2; 8 positions match TRBD1. V shed 6 bases, J shed 5 bases, and the junction held 8 bases outside the gene matches. The CDR3 extends over 15 amino acids. CDR1 is MNHEY, CDR2 SVGAGI, per germline. The CDR3: CASRTQGVVTGELFF. The CDR3, as DNA: TGTGCCAGCAGAACACAGGGGGTGGTGACCGGGGAGCTGTTTTTT.

Details on this clone: At the DNA level, this CDR3 is encoded by other sequences in the same sample as well. This chain joins TRBV5-1 and TRBJ2-1, with TRBD1 as a possible D gene (6 bases). Germline loops: CDR1 SGHRS, CDR2 YFSETQ. V lost 1 base and J lost 5, with 7 bases in between. This CDR3 has 13 amino acids. CDR3 nucleotide sequence: TGCGCCAGCAGCTTGACAGGGAACAATGAGCAGTTCTTC. Amino acids: CASSLTGNNEQFF.

J is TRBJ1-4 and V is TRBV28; D not resolved. In germline, CDR1 is MDHEN, CDR2 SYDVKM. The CDR3 length is 12 residues. Trimming left V 1 base short and J 8 bases short, with 5 bases between. The CDR3: CASSLYDEKLFF. The CDR3 nucleotides read TGTGCCAGCAGTTTATATGACGAAAAACTGTTTTTT.

This sequence joins TRBV28 and TRBJ2-7; 8 positions agree with TRBD1. The trim removed 6 bases at V and 2 bases at J, leaving 9 bases unmatched. This CDR3 region has 15 residues. Germline CDR1 reads MDHEN; CDR2 reads SYDVKM. The CDR3 loop reads CASRNRDRWTYEQYF. In DNA form, the CDR3 reads TGTGCCAGCAGGAACCGGGACAGGTGGACCTACGAGCAGTACTTC.

The rearrangement uses TRBV5-1 and TRBJ2-1, with a possible D match to TRBD2 (6 bases). This CDR3 is built from 15 residues. Trimming left V 0 bases short and J 7 bases short, with 14 bases between. From germline, CDR1 is SGHRS and CDR2 YFSETQ. CDR3 in amino acids: CASSLDISAGNEQFF. The CDR3 bases are TGCGCCAGCAGCTTGGACATCTCCGCGGGGAATGAGCAGTTCTTC.

The chain combines TRBV19 with TRBJ2-1; D may be TRBD2 (6 bases). The germline gives CDR1 LNHDA, CDR2 SQIVND (reference sequence). CDR3 length equals 14 residues. With 4 bases removed from V and 3 bases from J, the gap between germline ends came to 10 bases. DNA for the CDR3: TGTGCCAGTAGTACCTCTAGCGACTACAATGAGCAGTTCTTC. As protein: CASSTSSDYNEQFF.

The chain is built from TRBV9 and TRBJ2-1; 9 bases agree with TRBD2. This CDR3 spans 15 amino acids. Trimming at V came to 0 bases and at J to 8 bases, leaving 6 bases not matched to a gene. The V gene's germline CDR1 is SGDLS and CDR2 YYNGEE. In DNA form, the CDR3 reads TGTGCCAGCAGCGTAGGAGTAGCGGGAGACGATGAGCAGTTCTTC. Amino acid sequence: CASSVGVAGDDEQFF.

This sequence joins TRBV9 and TRBJ2-1; D is possibly TRBD1 or TRBD2 (5 bases each). Per germline, CDR1 SGDLS and CDR2 YYNGEE. The CDR3 covers 14 residues. Between the trimmed V and J ends, which lost 3 bases and 2 bases, there was a span of 9 bases. The CDR3 bases are TGTGCCAGCAGCGCCGGGACGGCCTACAATGAGCAGTTCTTC. It translates to CASSAGTAYNEQFF.

V gene TRBV7-9 combines with J gene TRBJ1-2; D not certain. V lost 3 bases and J lost 8, with 16 bases in between. The V gene's germline CDR1 is SEHNR and CDR2 FQNEAQ (reference sequence). The CDR3 runs to 14 residues. CDR3: CASSFGHPPGGYTF. The CDR3 DNA is TGTGCCAGCAGCTTCGGGCATCCCCCCGGGGGCTACACCTTC.

The V gene is TRBV7-9, the J gene TRBJ1-4; 9 bases align to TRBD1. The trim removed 5 bases at V and 7 bases at J, leaving 17 bases unmatched. Germline-derived CDR1 and CDR2 are SEHNR and FQNEAQ (reference sequence). The CDR3 contains 18 residues. The CDR3 DNA reads as TGTGCCAGCAGCACCCGGGACAGGGTTTCCTGGTCTCGTGAAAAACTGTTTTTT. It encodes CASSTRDRVSWSREKLFF.

The chain recombines TRBV6-1 with TRBJ2-5, with 9 bases fitting TRBD1. Germline assignment: CDR1 MNHNS and CDR2 SASEGT. CDR3 length equals 15 residues. V shed 5 bases and J 6 bases; nucleotides not matched to a gene: 10. The CDR3 DNA is TGTGCCAGCAGTCTGCTTCCGGGACAGGGAAAGACCCAGTACTTC. This sequence encodes CASSLLPGQGKTQYF.

Concerning this clone: This sample also contains other DNA sequences that code for the same CDR3. The V and J genes are TRBV18 and TRBJ1-1, with a possible D match to TRBD1 (6 bases). The germline gives CDR1 KGHSH, CDR2 LQKENI. This CDR3 is 14 amino acids long. The V and J ends lost 5 bases and 0 bases respectively, with 10 bases between them. This chain's CDR3 is CASSLDRMNTEAFF. The CDR3 DNA sequence: TGTGCCAGCTCATTAGACAGGATGAACACTGAAGCTTTCTTT. Supplemented by reference TRBV18 and TRBJ1-1, the full variable domain reads NAGVMQNPRHLVRRRGQEARLRCSPMKGHSHVYWYRQLPEEGLKFMVYLQKENIIDESGMPKERFSAEFPKEGPSILRIQQVVRGDSAAYFCASSLDRMNTEAFFGQGTRLTVV.

The chain is built from TRBV6-1 and TRBJ2-1; D is possibly TRBD2 (6 bases). The length of the CDR3 is 15 residues. The V gene's germline CDR1 is MNHNS and CDR2 SASEGT. V was trimmed by 2 bases and J by 2 bases, leaving 10 bases between them. As DNA, the CDR3 is TGTGCCAGCAGTGAAAATCGCGGGACCTACAATGAGCAGTTCTTC. Translating gives CASSENRGTYNEQFF.

This chain links TRBV30 with TRBJ1-5; D remains ambiguous. Trimming took 1 base from V and 1 from J, leaving 8 bases between them. Germline loops: CDR1 GTSNPN, CDR2 SVGIG (reference sequence). The CDR3 has 14 amino acids. The CDR3 region has the DNA TGTGCCTGGAGTGGGCAGGCGAGCAATCAGCCCCAGCATTTT. It codes for CAWSGQASNQPQHF.

In its sample, this clone was seen once. The rearrangement uses TRBV6-4 and TRBJ2-7; 10 positions match TRBD1. The J segment lost 5 bases and the V segment lost 3 bases, leaving 7 bases of the junction unmatched. Per germline, CDR1 MRHNA and CDR2 SNTAGT. This CDR3 has 15 amino acids. For the CDR3, the DNA is TGTGCCAGCAGTGAACCCGGGGACAGGGGACACGAGCAGTACTTC. It encodes CASSEPGDRGHEQYF.

This rearrangement joins TRBV9 to TRBJ2-7; perhaps TRBD1 as D (5 bases). The V end lost 2 bases, the J end lost 6 bases, and 12 bases lay between the germline ends. This CDR3 is 13 amino acids long. CDR1 SGDLS and CDR2 YYNGEE come from the germline V gene. The CDR3: CASSVLGLSEQYF. The CDR3 DNA follows: TGTGCCAGCAGCGTTTTGGGGCTAAGCGAGCAGTACTTC.

The rearrangement uses TRBV5-1 and TRBJ2-5; 7 bases agree with TRBD1. Losses at the gene ends were 4 bases for V and 0 bases for J; bases not matched to a gene: 6. Germline lookup yields CDR1 SGHRS and CDR2 YFSETQ. This CDR3 contains 15 residues. CDR3 in DNA: TGCGCCAGCAGCACCGGGACAGCTTACCAAGAGACCCAGTACTTC. Its translation is CASSTGTAYQETQYF.

With respect to this clone: The sample holds other DNA sequences that translate to the same CDR3. The chain recombines TRBV5-1 with TRBJ1-4, with D unresolved. The CDR3 has 15 residues. CDR1 and CDR2 (germline): SGHRS, YFSETQ. Trimming shortened V by 0 bases and J by 0 bases, and 6 bases separated the two germline ends. CDR3 nucleotide sequence: TGCGCCAGCAGCTTGGCCGGGGCAACTAATGAAAAACTGTTTTTT. Translated: CASSLAGATNEKLFF. The full variable domain, in which reference TRBV5-1 and TRBJ1-4 provide the parts outside the CDR3, is KAGVTQTPRYLIKTRGQQVTLSCSPISGHRSVSWYQQTPGQGLQFLFEYFSETQRNKGNFPGRFSGRQFSNSRSEMNVSTLELGDSALYLCASSLAGATNEKLFFGSGTQLSVL.

This sequence joins TRBV28 and TRBJ2-7; D is possibly TRBD1 (6 bases). CDR3 length: 14 residues. Germline CDR1 and CDR2: MDHEN and SYDVKM. V shed 6 bases and J shed 3 bases, with 15 bases lying between them. The CDR3 sequence is CASRDSSKLYEQYF. CDR3 DNA sequence: TGTGCCAGCAGGGACAGTTCGAAACTCTACGAGCAGTACTTC.

This chain connects TRBV5-5 to TRBJ2-1; TRBD1 matches 7 bases. V was pared by 0 bases and J by 9 bases, with 3 bases of the junction left unmatched. The CDR3 is 13 amino acids. Germline values: CDR1 SGHKS, CDR2 YYEKEE (reference sequence). This CDR3 reads CASSLGQGGEQFF. The CDR3 coding sequence is TGTGCCAGCAGCTTGGGACAGGGTGGTGAGCAGTTCTTC.

The V gene is TRBV9, the J gene TRBJ2-5; D uncertain. With 5 bases removed from V and 5 bases from J, the gap between germline ends came to 13 bases. The length of the CDR3 is 13 residues. Germline V gives CDR1 SGDLS, CDR2 YYNGEE. This CDR3 reads CASRRRWRETQYF. The CDR3 nucleotides are TGTGCCAGCAGGAGAAGGTGGCGGGAGACCCAGTACTTC.

The rearrangement links TRBV28 to TRBJ1-4; D call uncertain. The CDR3 runs 12 residues. Germline V lookup: CDR1 MDHEN, CDR2 SYDVKM. V gave up 7 bases and J gave up 8 bases, with 11 bases separating them. CDR3 loop: CASKGPSEKLFF. As DNA, the CDR3 is TGTGCCAGCAAAGGTCCATCGGAAAAACTGTTTTTT. Full variable domain (remainder filled in from reference TRBV28 and TRBJ1-4): DVKVTQSSRYLVKRTGEKVFLECVQDMDHENMFWYRQDPGLGLRLIYFSYDVKMKEKGDIPEGYSVSREKKERFSLILESASTNQTSMYLCASKGPSEKLFFGSGTQLSVL.

J is TRBJ1-1 and V is TRBV2; weak D call: TRBD1 (6 bases). CDR1 and CDR2 from the germline V gene are SNHLY and FYNNEI. The V and J ends lost 4 bases and 4 bases respectively, with 13 bases between them. The CDR3 runs to 14 residues. The CDR3, as DNA: TGTGCCAGCAGTGCCGAGGGGGGGGGCACTGAAGCTTTCTTT. This sequence encodes CASSAEGGGTEAFF.

This chain links TRBV28 with TRBJ2-7; D possibly corresponds to TRBD2 (6 bases). Per the germline V gene, CDR1 is MDHEN and CDR2 is SYDVKM. The CDR3 has 14 residues. Trimming left V 3 bases short and J 0 bases short, with 9 bases between. CDR3: CASSFGGDSYEQYF. DNA of the CDR3: TGTGCCAGCAGTTTCGGCGGGGACTCCTACGAGCAGTACTTC. The full variable domain, completed using reference TRBV28 and TRBJ2-7, is DVKVTQSSRYLVKRTGEKVFLECVQDMDHENMFWYRQDPGLGLRLIYFSYDVKMKEKGDIPEGYSVSREKKERFSLILESASTNQTSMYLCASSFGGDSYEQYFGPGTRLTVT.

The rearrangement links TRBV4-2 to TRBJ1-1; TRBD1 is a possible D gene (6 bases). This CDR3 spans 16 amino acids. Deletions cut 4 bases from V and 1 base from J, with 16 bases between. Germline CDR1 reads LGHNA; CDR2 reads YNFKEQ. CDR3 DNA sequence: TGTGCCAGCAGCCTTTCCCCCCGACAGGAGAACACTGAAGCTTTCTTT. It specifies CASSLSPRQENTEAFF.

V gene TRBV19 combines with J gene TRBJ1-3; possibly TRBD1 for D (5 bases). The V end lost 3 bases, the J end lost 0 bases, and 15 bases lay between the germline ends. This CDR3 contains 17 residues. Germline V CDR1 and CDR2: LNHDA, SQIVND (reference sequence). The CDR3 bases are TGTGCCAGTAGTATTGCAGGGCAGGCCTACTCTGGAAACACCATATATTTT. Translated: CASSIAGQAYSGNTIYF.